This TCR beta chain was sequenced during a study of cytomegalovirus exposure and HLA in healthy donors. PCR primers comprised 60 Vbeta and 13 Jbeta primers. The data were produced by immunoSEQ multiplex PCR, yet TCRdb's version contains in-frame clones alone and is incomplete. The sample contains about 160,000 clones, roughly 80% of which appear only once. CDR1 is MGHRA and CDR2 is YSYEKL in the germline V gene. Trimming at V came to 1 base and at J to 12 bases, leaving 0 bases not matched to a gene. This CDR3 spans 11 amino acids. The rearrangement links TRBV4-1 to TRBJ2-1; 7 positions match TRBD1. Sequenced material: PBMCs. The sequence was obtained from a young man in good health and CMV-seropositive. The CDR3 nucleotides are TGCGCCAGCAGCCAAGCAGGGGGGCAGTTCTTC. Translating gives CASSQAGGQFF.